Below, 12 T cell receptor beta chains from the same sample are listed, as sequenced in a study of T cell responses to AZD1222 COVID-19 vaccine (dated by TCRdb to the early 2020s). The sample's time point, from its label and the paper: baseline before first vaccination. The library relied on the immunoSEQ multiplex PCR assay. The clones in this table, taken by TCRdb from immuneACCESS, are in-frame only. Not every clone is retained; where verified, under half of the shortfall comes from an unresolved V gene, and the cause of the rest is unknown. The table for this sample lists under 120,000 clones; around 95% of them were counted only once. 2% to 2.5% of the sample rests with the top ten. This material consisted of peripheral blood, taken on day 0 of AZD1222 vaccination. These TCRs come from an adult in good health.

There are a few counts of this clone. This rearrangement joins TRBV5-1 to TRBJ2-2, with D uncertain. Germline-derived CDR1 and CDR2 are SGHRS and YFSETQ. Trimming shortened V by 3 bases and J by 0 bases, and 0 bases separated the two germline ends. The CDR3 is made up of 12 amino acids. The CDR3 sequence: CASSSNTGELFF. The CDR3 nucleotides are TGCGCCAGCAGCTCGAACACCGGGGAGCTGTTTTTT.

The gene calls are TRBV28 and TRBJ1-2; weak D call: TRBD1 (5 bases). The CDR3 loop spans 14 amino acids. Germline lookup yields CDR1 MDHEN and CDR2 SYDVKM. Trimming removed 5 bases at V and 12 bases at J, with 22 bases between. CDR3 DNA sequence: TGTGCCAGCAGTCCTCTCGACAGTCCGATGAGGAACACCTTC. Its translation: CASSPLDSPMRNTF.

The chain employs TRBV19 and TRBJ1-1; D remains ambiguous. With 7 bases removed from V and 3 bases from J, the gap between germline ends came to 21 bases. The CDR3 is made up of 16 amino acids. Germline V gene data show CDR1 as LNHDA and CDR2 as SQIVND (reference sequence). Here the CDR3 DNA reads TGTGCCAGTAACAAATCCAAGGGAGTTAAGGACACTGAAGCTTTCTTT. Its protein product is CASNKSKGVKDTEAFF.

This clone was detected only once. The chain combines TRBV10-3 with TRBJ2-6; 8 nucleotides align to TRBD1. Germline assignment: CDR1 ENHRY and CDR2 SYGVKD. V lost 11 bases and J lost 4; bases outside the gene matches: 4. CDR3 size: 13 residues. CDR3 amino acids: CAAGQGGANVLTF. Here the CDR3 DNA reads TGTGCCGCCGGACAGGGAGGGGCCAACGTCCTGACTTTC.

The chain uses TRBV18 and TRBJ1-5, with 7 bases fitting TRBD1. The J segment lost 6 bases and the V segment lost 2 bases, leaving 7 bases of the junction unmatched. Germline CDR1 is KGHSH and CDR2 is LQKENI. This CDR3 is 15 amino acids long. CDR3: CASSPLSRGSQPQHF. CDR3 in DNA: TGTGCCAGCTCACCATTAAGCAGGGGGTCTCAGCCCCAGCATTTT.

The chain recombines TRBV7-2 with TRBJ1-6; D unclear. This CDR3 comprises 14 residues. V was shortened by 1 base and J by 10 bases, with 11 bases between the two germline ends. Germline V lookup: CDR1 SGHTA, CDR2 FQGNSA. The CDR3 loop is CASSLDGVGSPLHF. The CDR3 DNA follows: TGTGCCAGCAGCTTAGATGGGGTTGGGTCACCCCTCCACTTT.

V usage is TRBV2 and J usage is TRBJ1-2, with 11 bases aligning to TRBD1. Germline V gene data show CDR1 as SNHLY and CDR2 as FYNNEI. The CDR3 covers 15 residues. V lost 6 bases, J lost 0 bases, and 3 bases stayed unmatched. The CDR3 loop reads CASSRDRGTNYGYTF. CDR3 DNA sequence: TGTGCCAGCAGCCGGGACAGGGGGACTAACTATGGCTACACCTTC. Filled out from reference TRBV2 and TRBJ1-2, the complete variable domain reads EPEVTQTPSHQVTQMGQEVILRCVPISNHLYFYWYRQILGQKVEFLVSFYNNEISEKSEIFDDQFSVERPDGSNFTLKIRSTKLEDSAMYFCASSRDRGTNYGYTFGSGTRLTVV.

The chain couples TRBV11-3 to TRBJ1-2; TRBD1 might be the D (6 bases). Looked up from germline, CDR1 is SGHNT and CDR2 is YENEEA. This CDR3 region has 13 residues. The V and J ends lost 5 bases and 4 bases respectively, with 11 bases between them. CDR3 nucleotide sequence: TGTGCCAGCAGCCAGGGACAAGCCTATGGCTACACCTTC. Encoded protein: CASSQGQAYGYTF.

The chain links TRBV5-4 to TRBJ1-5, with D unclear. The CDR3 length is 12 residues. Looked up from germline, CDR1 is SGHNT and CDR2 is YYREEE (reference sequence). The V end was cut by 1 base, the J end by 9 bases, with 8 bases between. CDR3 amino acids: CASSLFRGPQHF. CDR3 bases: TGTGCCAGCAGCTTGTTCCGAGGGCCCCAGCATTTT.

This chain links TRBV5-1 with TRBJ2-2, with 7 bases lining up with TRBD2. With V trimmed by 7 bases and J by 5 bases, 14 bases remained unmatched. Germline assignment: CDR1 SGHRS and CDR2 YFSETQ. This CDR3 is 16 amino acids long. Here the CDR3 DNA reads TGCGCCAGCGGATCCATCTGGGCTAGCGGTACCGGGGAGCTGTTTTTT. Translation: CASGSIWASGTGELFF. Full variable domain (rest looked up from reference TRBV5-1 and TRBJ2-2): KAGVTQTPRYLIKTRGQQVTLSCSPISGHRSVSWYQQTPGQGLQFLFEYFSETQRNKGNFPGRFSGRQFSNSRSEMNVSTLELGDSALYLCASGSIWASGTGELFFGEGSRLTVL.

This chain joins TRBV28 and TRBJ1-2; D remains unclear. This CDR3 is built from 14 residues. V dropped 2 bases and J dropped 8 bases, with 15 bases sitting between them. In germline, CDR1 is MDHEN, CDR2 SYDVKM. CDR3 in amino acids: CASSLLWQRRGYTF. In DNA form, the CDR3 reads TGTGCCAGCAGTTTACTCTGGCAGCGCAGGGGCTACACCTTC.

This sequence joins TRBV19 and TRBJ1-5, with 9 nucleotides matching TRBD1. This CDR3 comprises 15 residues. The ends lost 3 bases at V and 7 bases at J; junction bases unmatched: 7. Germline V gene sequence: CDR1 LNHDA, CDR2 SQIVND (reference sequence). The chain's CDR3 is CASSIVGTGKQPQHF. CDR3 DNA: TGTGCCAGTAGTATCGTGGGGACAGGGAAACAGCCCCAGCATTTT.